The entry below describes one T cell receptor beta chain. TCR beta CDR3 regions were amplified from RNA. A set of HTBI primers served as the primers for a first-round RT-PCR of the TCR CDR3. TCRdb processed the multiplex PCR reads anew with MiXCR; each CDR3 protein has one entry. The table lists about 570,000 distinct CDR3 sequences, around 46% of them singletons. The CDR3 is 15 amino acids. The J segment lost 3 bases and the V segment lost 3 bases, leaving 5 bases of the junction unmatched. Germline CDR1 reads DFQATT; CDR2 reads SNEGSKA (reference sequence). The record originates from a study of T cells in Graves' hyperthyroidism and ophthalmopathy.

V is TRBV20-1 and J is TRBJ2-2; 9 bases are a match to TRBD2. The receptor comes from an adult woman with Graves' disease, either hyperthyroidism or ophthalmopathy (not recorded which). Sample: peripheral blood or thyroid tissue (not recorded which). The CDR3 reads CSARLAGLDTGELFF. CDR3 nucleotide sequence: TGCAGTGCTAGGCTAGCGGGACTTGACACCGGGGAGCTGTTTTTT.